There are many counts of the clone carrying this T cell receptor (beta chain). Its antigen remains unknown. The CDR3 contains 16 residues. CDR1 is SGHTA and CDR2 is FQGNSA in the germline V gene. V shed 2 bases and J shed 2 bases, with 14 bases lying between them. The data originate from a study of regulatory T cells in long-lasting Graves disease. Whole-study results and caveats: Persistent Graves' patients showed less TCR diversity than newly diagnosed ones. Persistent cases favored TRBV28, TRBJ1-2 and TRBJ2-5.

iRepertoire HTBI primers and Arm-PCR of CDR3 regions built TCR beta libraries. From the multiplex PCR reads, TCRdb called clonotypes with MiXCR, one entry per CDR3 protein. Found here are roughly 430,000 distinct CDR3 sequences, roughly 17% of them singletons; the top ten hold over 8.5%. Stated time point: newly diagnosed GD, antithyroid drugs for less than 3 months. Isolated PBMC RNA provided the starting material for the TCR library. This sample was also put to use in a study of T cells in Graves' hyperthyroidism and ophthalmopathy. That study adds: Patients counted as stable if ophthalmopathy did not develop within 18 months. Model predictions of ophthalmopathy came a median approximately 6.8 months before onset.

The material sequenced was peripheral blood mononuclear cells (PBMCs), taken at new diagnosis, from a patient treated with antithyroid drugs. This clonotype originated in a woman aged 30 to 39 with Graves disease. The chain combines TRBV7-2 with TRBJ2-3, with D possibly TRBD1 on 6 matching bases. This chain's CDR3 is CASSLPRDTNTDTQYF. For the CDR3, the DNA is TGTGCCAGCAGCTTACCCCGGGACACCAACACAGATACGCAGTATTTT.